One and the same sample provided the 26 T cell receptor beta chains below, sequenced in a study of T cell responses to AZD1222 COVID-19 vaccine. Clones were read by immunoSEQ multiplex PCR, and TCRdb kept only the in-frame ones, dropping some. Of 160,000 or so clones listed, approximately 91% are singletons. Sequenced here: peripheral blood, sampled on day 0 of AZD1222 vaccination. The receptors originated from an adult in good health.

V is TRBV14 and J is TRBJ2-1; weak D call: TRBD2 (6 bases). CDR1 SGHDN and CDR2 FVKESK come from the germline V gene. V was pared by 4 bases and J by 4 bases, with 8 bases between. This CDR3 spans 13 amino acids. This CDR3 is CASSLGLYNEQFF. The CDR3 coding sequence is TGTGCCAGCAGCCTAGGACTATACAATGAGCAGTTCTTC.

The chain uses TRBV30 and TRBJ2-7; 8 bases match TRBD2. This CDR3 has 13 residues. CDR1 and CDR2 from the germline V gene are GTSNPN and SVGIG (reference sequence). Losses at the gene ends were 3 bases for V and 1 base for J; bases not matched to a gene: 2. The CDR3 sequence: CAWRGLGSYEQYV. The CDR3 coding sequence is TGTGCCTGGAGGGGACTAGGGTCCTACGAGCAGTACGTC.

The gene calls are TRBV6-4 and TRBJ1-2, with 9 bases matching TRBD1. Germline loops: CDR1 MRHNA, CDR2 SNTAGT. The CDR3 is 14 residues long. V shed 6 bases and J 3 bases; nucleotides not matched to a gene: 5. The DNA for the CDR3 is TGTGCCAGCAGGCCGGGACAGGGAGACTATGGCTACACCTTC. Protein product: CASRPGQGDYGYTF.

This clone turned up a few times. The J gene is TRBJ1-5, the V gene TRBV27, with TRBD1 identical over 7 bases. Trimming took 5 bases from V and 2 from J; bases not matched to a gene: 6. The CDR3 consists of 15 residues. The germline V gene has CDR1 MNHEY and CDR2 SMNVEV (reference sequence). Here the CDR3 reads CASSGNRGGNQPQHF. The CDR3 nucleotides read TGTGCCAGCAGTGGAAACAGGGGTGGCAATCAGCCCCAGCATTTT.

The rearrangement links TRBV2 to TRBJ2-2; D remains ambiguous. CDR3 size: 12 residues. Germline CDR1 is SNHLY and CDR2 is FYNNEI. Between the trimmed V and J ends, which lost 6 bases and 6 bases, there was a span of 8 bases. CDR3 in amino acids: CASSLVPGELFF. The CDR3 DNA reads TGTGCCAGCAGCCTGGTCCCCGGGGAGCTGTTTTTT. The variable domain in full, with the rest retrieved from reference TRBV2 and TRBJ2-2, is EPEVTQTPSHQVTQMGQEVILRCVPISNHLYFYWYRQILGQKVEFLVSFYNNEISEKSEIFDDQFSVERPDGSNFTLKIRSTKLEDSAMYFCASSLVPGELFFGEGSRLTVL.

This clone has only a few counts. V usage is TRBV28 and J usage is TRBJ2-1; the D gene is possibly TRBD1 (6 bases). There are 15 residues in the CDR3. Trimming pared 6 bases from V and 12 bases from J, leaving 24 bases between. Germline V gives CDR1 MDHEN, CDR2 SYDVKM. The chain's CDR3 is CASSPDRSGRGRQFF. CDR3 nucleotides: TGTGCCAGCAGCCCAGACAGGTCCGGGCGTGGTAGGCAGTTCTTC.

The chain has TRBV30 and TRBJ1-5, with 7 bases aligning to TRBD1. With 3 bases clipped from V and 3 bases from J, the junction kept 5 bases outside the gene matches. CDR1 GTSNPN and CDR2 SVGIG come from the germline V gene (reference sequence). The CDR3 has 14 residues. In nucleotides, the CDR3 is TGTGCCTGGAGCGCAGGACAGGTCAATCAGCCCCAGCATTTT. Amino acid sequence: CAWSAGQVNQPQHF.

This clone was seen only once. The CDR3 coding sequence is TGTGCCAGCAGCGTAGCTCCTAGCGGGGGCACCGGGGAGCTGTTTTTT. Amino acid sequence: CASSVAPSGGTGELFF. The gene calls are TRBV9 and TRBJ2-2; 10 nucleotides line up with TRBD2. CDR1 SGDLS and CDR2 YYNGEE come from the germline V gene. The CDR3 loop spans 16 amino acids. J gave up 4 bases and V 0 bases, and 3 bases lay outside the gene matches.

The V gene is TRBV3-1 (or the pseudogene TRBV3-2), the J gene TRBJ1-5; tentatively, D is TRBD1 (5 bases). This CDR3 spans 14 amino acids. Germline V CDR1 and CDR2: LGHDT, YNNKEL (reference sequence). The germline V and J ends were trimmed by 1 base and 12 bases, with 16 bases remaining between them. CDR3: CASSQGGRDPHQHF. CDR3 in DNA: TGTGCCAGCAGCCAAGGGGGGAGGGATCCCCACCAGCATTTT.

This chain uses TRBV7-2 with TRBJ2-7; a possible D gene is TRBD1 (5 bases). The ends were cut back, 1 base at V and 3 bases at J, with 13 bases in the middle. This CDR3 region has 15 residues. Germline V lookup: CDR1 SGHTA, CDR2 FQGNSA. This CDR3 is CASSLERGTGYEQYF. The CDR3 coding sequence is TGTGCCAGCAGCTTAGAAAGGGGCACAGGCTACGAGCAGTACTTC. The full variable domain, rest sourced from reference TRBV7-2 and TRBJ2-7, is GAGVSQSPSNKVTEKGKDVELRCDPISGHTALYWYRQSLGQGLEFLIYFQGNSAPDKSGLPSDRFSAERTGGSVSTLTIQRTQQEDSAVYLCASSLERGTGYEQYFGPGTRLTVT.

This chain uses TRBV6-1 with TRBJ1-2; 8 bases align to TRBD1. CDR1 MNHNS and CDR2 SASEGT come from the germline V gene. The CDR3 totals 16 residues. V shed 2 bases and J 4 bases; nucleotides not matched to a gene: 9. The CDR3 DNA is TGTGCCAGCAGTGAATCCTTGACAGGGGCGGGCTATGGCTACACCTTC. It encodes CASSESLTGAGYGYTF.

The chain combines TRBV10-3 with TRBJ1-2; D gene uncertain. Deletions cut 2 bases from V and 6 bases from J, with 10 bases between. Germline V gives CDR1 ENHRY, CDR2 SYGVKD. The CDR3 has 13 residues. The CDR3, as DNA: TGTGCCATCAGTGAGAAGACCATAGATGGCTACACCTTC. This translates into CAISEKTIDGYTF.

The chain uses TRBV19 and TRBJ1-2; tentative D call: TRBD1 (6 bases). V lost 6 bases, J lost 7 bases, and 18 bases lay in between. The germline gives CDR1 LNHDA, CDR2 SQIVND (reference sequence). The CDR3 is made up of 14 amino acids. The CDR3 protein is CASRYGTPTSGYTF. The DNA for the CDR3 is TGTGCCAGTAGATACGGGACACCTACCTCTGGCTACACCTTC.

The V and J genes are TRBV3-1 (or the pseudogene TRBV3-2) and TRBJ2-7; TRBD2 might be the D (5 bases). V was pared by 1 base and J by 0 bases, with 10 bases between. The CDR3 runs to 15 residues. The V gene's germline CDR1 is LGHDT and CDR2 YNNKEL (reference sequence). The CDR3 loop is CASSQGLGGSYEQYF. In DNA form, the CDR3 reads TGTGCCAGCAGCCAAGGTCTCGGAGGCTCCTACGAGCAGTACTTC.

The chain has TRBV19 and TRBJ2-1; tentative D call: TRBD1 (6 bases). V was cut by 0 bases and J by 4 bases, with 10 bases left in between. Germline-derived CDR1 and CDR2 are LNHDA and SQIVND (reference sequence). The CDR3 is 15 amino acids. CDR3 sequence (DNA): TGTGCCAGTAGTATAGATCGGACAGTATACAATGAGCAGTTCTTC. Its protein product is CASSIDRTVYNEQFF.

This chain joins TRBV7-2 and TRBJ2-3; TRBD2 agrees at 8 bases. This CDR3 contains 16 residues. Germline V gene sequence: CDR1 SGHTA, CDR2 FQGNSA. The V segment lost 0 bases and the J segment 4 bases; nucleotides outside the gene matches: 6. CDR3: CASSLARREVADTQYF. The CDR3 DNA follows: TGTGCCAGCAGCTTAGCTCGGCGGGAGGTGGCAGATACGCAGTATTTT.

V gene TRBV18 combines with J gene TRBJ1-5, with D unclear. This CDR3 contains 14 residues. The germline gives CDR1 KGHSH, CDR2 LQKENI. The ends were cut back, 2 bases at V and 4 bases at J, with 9 bases in the middle. The CDR3 DNA is TGTGCCAGCTCACCAACGAGTGGGAATCAGCCCCAGCATTTT. This encodes CASSPTSGNQPQHF.

The DNA of the CDR3 is TGCGCCAGCAGCCTAAACCGGGACAGGGTAACCGGGGAGCTGTTTTTT. Translated, it gives CASSLNRDRVTGELFF. V gene TRBV5-1 combines with J gene TRBJ2-2; 9 nucleotides line up with TRBD1. The V gene end was trimmed by 4 bases and the J gene end by 5 bases; junction bases not matched to a gene: 9. Germline V gives CDR1 SGHRS, CDR2 YFSETQ. This CDR3 has 16 residues.

The gene calls are TRBV10-3 and TRBJ2-5, with D possibly being TRBD2 (7 bases). The V gene lost 2 bases and the J gene lost 4 bases, with 14 bases spanning the gap. Germline V gene data show CDR1 as ENHRY and CDR2 as SYGVKD. CDR3 length: 15 amino acids. For the CDR3, the DNA is TGTGCCATCAGTGAGGGGAGGGGGATAGGAGAGACCCAGTACTTC. Translation gives CAISEGRGIGETQYF.

This chain connects TRBV7-3 to TRBJ2-7, with D tentatively TRBD1 (5 bases). Germline V lookup: CDR1 SGHTA, CDR2 FQGTGA. The CDR3 has 13 amino acids. With 5 bases removed from V and 6 bases from J, the gap between germline ends came to 14 bases. The DNA for the CDR3 is TGTGCCAGCAGCCCCAAGGGGTCCGGCGAGCAGTACTTC. Its translation: CASSPKGSGEQYF. Full variable domain (outside the CDR3, taken from reference TRBV7-3 and TRBJ2-7): GAGVSQTPSNKVTEKGKYVELRCDPISGHTALYWYRQSLGQGPEFLIYFQGTGAADDSGLPNDRFFAVRPEGSVSTLKIQRTERGDSAVYLCASSPKGSGEQYFGPGTRLTVT.

This clone has just a few counts. The chain carries TRBV18 and TRBJ1-2; D is unclear. V shed 0 bases and J shed 6 bases, with 5 bases lying between them. CDR1 and CDR2 from the germline V gene are KGHSH and LQKENI. The CDR3 totals 12 residues. CDR3 nucleotides: TGTGCCAGCTCACCACCGGTTGATGGCTACACCTTC. This sequence encodes CASSPPVDGYTF.

This clone appeared a single time. Other DNA sequences within the sample encode an identical CDR3. The chain uses TRBV6-5 and TRBJ2-2; D gene ambiguous. The germline V and J ends were trimmed by 4 bases and 1 base, with 1 base remaining between them. Germline CDR1 is MNHEY and CDR2 is SVGAGI. The CDR3 totals 12 residues. The DNA for the CDR3 is TGTGCCAGCAGTTTGAACACCGGGGAGCTGTTTTTT. The encoded protein is CASSLNTGELFF.

The genes are TRBV2 and TRBJ1-5; maybe TRBD1 (6 bases). CDR1 is SNHLY, CDR2 FYNNEI, per germline. The CDR3 extends over 14 amino acids. The V gene lost 7 bases and the J gene lost 2 bases, with 12 bases spanning the gap. The CDR3 here is CASTGTSGNQPQHF. The CDR3 bases are TGTGCCAGCACCGGGACATCGGGCAATCAGCCCCAGCATTTT. Looking up the rest from reference TRBV2 and TRBJ1-5 gives the full variable domain: EPEVTQTPSHQVTQMGQEVILRCVPISNHLYFYWYRQILGQKVEFLVSFYNNEISEKSEIFDDQFSVERPDGSNFTLKIRSTKLEDSAMYFCASTGTSGNQPQHFGDGTRLSIL.

The chain has TRBV6-6 and TRBJ1-1; D may be TRBD1 (5 bases). V lost 6 bases and J lost 4, with 15 bases in between. Germline V gene sequence: CDR1 MNHNY, CDR2 SVGAGI (reference sequence). The CDR3 loop spans 14 amino acids. The CDR3 loop is CASRKIGDGTEAFF. The CDR3 DNA reads TGTGCCAGCAGAAAGATAGGGGATGGCACTGAAGCTTTCTTT.

The chain recombines TRBV27 with TRBJ2-2, with D maybe TRBD1 (5 bases). With 3 bases removed from V and 4 bases from J, the gap between germline ends came to 21 bases. Germline-derived CDR1 and CDR2 are MNHEY and SMNVEV (reference sequence). This CDR3 spans 18 amino acids. The CDR3 DNA reads TGTGCCAGCAGTTTCCAGAAAAACCGTGGAGACAGCACCGGGGAGCTGTTTTTT. It yields the protein CASSFQKNRGDSTGELFF.

The rearrangement links TRBV30 to TRBJ2-1, with 14 bases identical to TRBD2. In germline, CDR1 is GTSNPN, CDR2 SVGIG (reference sequence). This CDR3 has 15 residues. Unmatched junction bases numbered 7, after V lost 5 bases and J lost 7 bases. The CDR3 reads CAWAAGTSGGNEQFF. The CDR3 nucleotides read TGTGCCTGGGCCGCCGGGACTAGCGGGGGAAATGAGCAGTTCTTC.